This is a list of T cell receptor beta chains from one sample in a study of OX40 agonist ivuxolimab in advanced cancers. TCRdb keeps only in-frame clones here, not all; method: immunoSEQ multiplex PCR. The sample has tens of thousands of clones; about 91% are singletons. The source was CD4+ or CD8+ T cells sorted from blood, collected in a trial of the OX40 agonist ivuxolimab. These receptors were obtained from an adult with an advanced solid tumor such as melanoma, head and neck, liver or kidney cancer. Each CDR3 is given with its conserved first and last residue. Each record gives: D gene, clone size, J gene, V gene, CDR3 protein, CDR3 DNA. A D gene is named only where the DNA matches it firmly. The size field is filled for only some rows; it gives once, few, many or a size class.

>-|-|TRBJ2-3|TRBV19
CASRGRSGSDTQYF
TGTGCCAGTAGGGGACGGTCGGGGTCAGATACGCAGTATTTT
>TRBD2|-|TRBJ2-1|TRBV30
CAWSSGLAGGVQFF
TGTGCCTGGAGTTCGGGACTAGCGGGAGGGGTGCAGTTCTTC
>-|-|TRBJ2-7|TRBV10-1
CASSQGINEQYF
TGCGCCAGCAGCCAGGGAATCAACGAGCAGTACTTC
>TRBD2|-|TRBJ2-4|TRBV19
CASSIASAGAGKNIQYF
TGTGCCAGTAGTATAGCCTCAGCGGGAGCGGGGAAAAACATTCAGTACTTC
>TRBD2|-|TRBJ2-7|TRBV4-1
CASSQEIAGVAYEQYF
TGCGCCAGCAGCCAAGAGATAGCGGGAGTGGCCTACGAGCAGTACTTC
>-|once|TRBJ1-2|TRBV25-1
CASSERGGYTF
TGTGCCAGCAGTGAACGGGGGGGCTACACCTTC
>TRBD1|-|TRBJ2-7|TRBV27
CASSFRQGAFEQYF
TGTGCCAGCAGTTTCAGGCAGGGGGCCTTCGAGCAGTACTTC
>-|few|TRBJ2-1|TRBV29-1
CSVGTSEQFF
TGCAGCGTTGGAACCTCTGAGCAGTTCTTC
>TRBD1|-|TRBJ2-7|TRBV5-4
CASSRRQGADEQYF
TGTGCCAGCAGTCGAAGACAGGGAGCTGACGAGCAGTACTTC
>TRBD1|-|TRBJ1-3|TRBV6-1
CASSVQQGLGNTIYF
TGTGCCAGCAGTGTACAACAGGGGCTTGGAAACACCATATATTTT
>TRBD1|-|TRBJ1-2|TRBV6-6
CASSATGGNYGYTF
TGTGCCAGCAGTGCGACAGGGGGAAACTATGGCTACACCTTC
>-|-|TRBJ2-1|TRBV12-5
CASGLVLGGVEQFF
TGTGCTAGTGGTTTGGTACTAGGAGGGGTTGAGCAGTTCTTC
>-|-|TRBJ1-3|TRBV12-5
CASGLAGQSYSGNTIYF
TGTGCTAGTGGTTTGGCCGGACAGAGTTACTCTGGAAACACCATATATTTT
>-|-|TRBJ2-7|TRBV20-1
CSARGDEQYF
TGCAGTGCTAGAGGGGACGAGCAGTACTTC
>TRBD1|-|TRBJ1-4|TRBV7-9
CASSLLGQVIGEKLFF
TGTGCCAGCAGCTTATTAGGACAGGTGATTGGTGAAAAACTGTTTTTT
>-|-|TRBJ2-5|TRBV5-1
CASSHPAAMETQYF
TGCGCCAGCAGCCATCCAGCAGCCATGGAGACCCAGTACTTC
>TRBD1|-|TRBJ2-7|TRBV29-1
CSVEGQGYEQYF
TGCAGCGTTGAGGGACAGGGCTACGAGCAGTACTTC
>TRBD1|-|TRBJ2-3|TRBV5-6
CASSWVGDRELYF
TGTGCCAGCAGCTGGGTTGGCGACAGGGAACTGTATTTT
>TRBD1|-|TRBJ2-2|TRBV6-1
CASSTGTGGVGELFF
TGTGCCAGCAGTACCGGGACAGGGGGCGTCGGGGAGCTGTTTTTT
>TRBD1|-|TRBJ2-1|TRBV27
CASSLREDRGQFF
TGTGCCAGCAGTTTACGAGAGGACAGGGGGCAGTTCTTC
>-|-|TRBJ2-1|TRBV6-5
CASSQLFGYNEQFF
TGTGCCAGCTCCCAGCTGTTCGGGTACAATGAGCAGTTCTTC
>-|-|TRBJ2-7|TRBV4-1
CASTPDFVGAKGLYEQYF
TGCGCCAGCACCCCTGATTTCGTCGGAGCCAAGGGCCTTTACGAGCAGTACTTC
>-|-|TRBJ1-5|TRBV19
CASNPLGVQQPQHF
TGTGCCAGTAACCCCCTAGGGGTTCAGCAGCCCCAGCATTTT
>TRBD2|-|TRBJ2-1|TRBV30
CAWSSRLAGGEQFF
TGTGCCTGGAGTTCCCGGCTAGCGGGAGGGGAGCAGTTCTTC
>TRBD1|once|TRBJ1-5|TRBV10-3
CAISERGQVGDQPQHF
TGTGCCATCAGTGAGAGAGGACAGGTTGGCGATCAGCCCCAGCATTTT
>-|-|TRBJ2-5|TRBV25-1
CASIPRLRLKETQYF
TGTGCCAGCATCCCCAGACTACGCCTGAAAGAGACCCAGTACTTC
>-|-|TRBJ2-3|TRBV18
CASSGLMAASTDTQYF
TGTGCCAGCTCCGGATTAATGGCCGCTAGCACAGATACGCAGTATTTT
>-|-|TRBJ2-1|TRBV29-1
CSVEVNEQFF
TGCAGCGTTGAAGTTAATGAGCAGTTCTTC
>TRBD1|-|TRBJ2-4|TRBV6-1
CASSELGSRGLGNIQYF
TGTGCCAGCAGTGAATTGGGTAGCAGGGGGCTGGGAAACATTCAGTACTTC
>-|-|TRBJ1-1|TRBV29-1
CSVELRGGVTEAFF
TGCAGCGTTGAGCTAAGGGGGGGGGTCACTGAAGCTTTCTTT
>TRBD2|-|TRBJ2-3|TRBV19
CASSVGLAGGDTQYF
TGTGCCAGTAGTGTCGGACTAGCGGGAGGAGATACGCAGTATTTT
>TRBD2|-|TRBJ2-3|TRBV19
CASTFSAGGPDTQYF
TGTGCCAGTACGTTCTCCGCGGGAGGGCCCGATACGCAGTATTTT
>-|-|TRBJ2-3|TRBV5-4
CASSSPTSTDTQYF
TGTGCCAGCAGCTCGCCAACTAGCACAGATACGCAGTATTTT
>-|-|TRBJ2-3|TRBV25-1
CASSVGALHTDTQYF
TGTGCCAGCAGTGTGGGGGCGCTTCACACAGATACGCAGTATTTT
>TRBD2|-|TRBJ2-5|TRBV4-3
CASSQTTSGPQETQYF
TGCGCCAGCAGCCAAACAACTAGCGGCCCACAAGAGACCCAGTACTTC
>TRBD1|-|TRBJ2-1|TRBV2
CASSEQGANNEQFF
TGTGCCAGCAGTGAACAGGGGGCCAACAATGAGCAGTTCTTC
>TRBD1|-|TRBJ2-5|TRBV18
CASSQDRGFQETQYF
TGTGCCAGCTCACAGGACAGGGGCTTCCAAGAGACCCAGTACTTC
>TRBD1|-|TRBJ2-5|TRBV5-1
CASSLGPGGTGETQYF
TGCGCCAGCAGCTTGGGCCCAGGGGGAACGGGAGAGACCCAGTACTTC
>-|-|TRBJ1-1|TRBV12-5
CASGVIQGGEAFF
TGTGCTAGTGGAGTCATACAGGGCGGTGAAGCTTTCTTT